This TCR beta chain was observed in a study of CD8 T cells in Susac syndrome. V was cut by 5 bases and J by 4 bases, with 20 bases left in between. The CDR3 sequence is 17 residues long. The germline CDR1 and CDR2 sequences are SNHLY and FYNNEI. Study results and limitations: There was no clonal expansion in the CD4+ T cell repertoires of Susac syndrome.

The RNA input was roughly 0.45 to 1 ug, and it was reverse transcribed with random hexamers. Amplification of TCR beta CDR3 used immunoSEQ multiplex PCR across 54 Vbeta and 13 Jbeta. From the immunoSEQ multiplex PCR reads, TCRdb called clonotypes with MiXCR, one entry per CDR3 protein. The repertoire holds about 240,000 distinct CDR3 sequences, with less than 96% as singletons. TEMRA cells were FACS-enriched, and CD8+ and CD4+ T cells were isolated negatively. As to this clonotype: What it binds is not known.

The specimen sequenced was CD4+ T cells from PBMCs. This receptor was obtained from a human donor with Susac syndrome. The chain is built from TRBV2 and TRBJ2-2, with a tentative D call TRBD2 (5 bases). CDR3 sequence: CASSPNRYAGRTGELFF. The DNA of the CDR3 is TGTGCCAGCAGTCCCAATCGCTACGCGGGTCGCACCGGGGAGCTGTTTTTT.